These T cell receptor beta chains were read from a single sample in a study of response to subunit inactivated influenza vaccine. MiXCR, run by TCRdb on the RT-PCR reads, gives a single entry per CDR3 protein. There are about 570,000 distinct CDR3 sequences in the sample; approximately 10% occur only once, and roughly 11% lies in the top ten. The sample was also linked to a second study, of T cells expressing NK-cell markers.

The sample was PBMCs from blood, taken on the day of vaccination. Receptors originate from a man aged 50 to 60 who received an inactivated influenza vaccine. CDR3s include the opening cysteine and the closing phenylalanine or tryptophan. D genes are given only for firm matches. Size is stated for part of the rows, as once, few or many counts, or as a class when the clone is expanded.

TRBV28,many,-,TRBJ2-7,CASSPPPSYEQYF,TGTGCCAGCAGTCCCCCCCCCTCCTACGAGCAGTACTTC
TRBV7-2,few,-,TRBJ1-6,CASSSDRRPLHF,TGTGCCAGCAGCTCGGACAGACGACCCCTCCACTTT
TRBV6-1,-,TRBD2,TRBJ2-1,CASSETGLAGLSSYNEQFF,TGTGCCAGCAGTGAGACGGGACTAGCGGGCTTGAGCTCCTACAATGAGCAGTTCTTC
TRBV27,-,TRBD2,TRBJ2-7,CASSQGTSGRYYEQYF,TGTGCCAGCAGCCAAGGGACTAGCGGGAGGTACTACGAGCAGTACTTC
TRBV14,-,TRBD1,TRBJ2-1,CASNRQGNEQFF,TGTGCCAGCAACCGACAGGGAAATGAGCAGTTCTTC
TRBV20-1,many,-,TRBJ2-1,CSASGTEAYNEQFF,TGCAGTGCTAGTGGCACGGAAGCCTACAATGAGCAGTTCTTC
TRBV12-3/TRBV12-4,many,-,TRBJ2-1,CASSPAREQFF,TGTGCCAGCAGCCCTGCCCGTGAGCAGTTCTTC
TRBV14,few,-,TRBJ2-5,CASSQDPGPQIWTQYF,TGTGCCAGCAGCCAAGACCCGGGACCCCAGATTTGGACCCAGTACTTC
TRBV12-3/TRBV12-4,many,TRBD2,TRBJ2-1,CASSSLAGASYNEQFF,TGTGCCAGCAGTTCCTTAGCGGGGGCCTCCTACAATGAGCAGTTCTTC
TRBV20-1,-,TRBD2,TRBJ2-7,CSARDTGGSYEQYF,TGCAGTGCTAGAGATACGGGAGGCTCTTACGAGCAGTACTTC
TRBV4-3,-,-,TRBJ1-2,CASSQDSGILVRANYGYTF,TGCGCCAGCAGCCAAGATTCGGGAATCTTGGTCCGTGCTAACTATGGCTACACCTTC
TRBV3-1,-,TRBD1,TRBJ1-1,CASSLSTGWRTEAFF,TGTGCCAGCAGCCTCTCGACAGGGTGGAGAACTGAAGCTTTCTTT
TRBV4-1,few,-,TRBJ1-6,CASSQGVGSYNSPLHF,TGCGCCAGCAGCCAGGGGGTAGGCTCCTATAATTCACCCCTCCACTTT
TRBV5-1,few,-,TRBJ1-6,CASSLTPPGENSPLHF,TGCGCCAGCAGCTTGACCCCGCCAGGGGAAAATTCACCCCTCCACTTT
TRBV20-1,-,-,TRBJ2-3,CSATRDDTDTQYF,TGCAGTGCTACCCGGGACGACACAGATACGCAGTATTTT
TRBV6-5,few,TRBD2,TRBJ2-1,CASSYSSPAGVNNEQFF,TGTGCCAGCAGTTACTCGTCCCCAGCGGGAGTTAACAATGAGCAGTTCTTC
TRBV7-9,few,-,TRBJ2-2,CASSLSNFPAGELFF,TGTGCCAGCAGCTTATCTAATTTCCCTGCCGGGGAGCTGTTTTTT
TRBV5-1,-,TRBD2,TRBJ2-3,CASSLTSGNLADTQYF,TGCGCCAGCAGCTTGACTAGCGGGAATCTTGCAGATACGCAGTATTTT
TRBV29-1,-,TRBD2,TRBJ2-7,CSVDKGLAGYEQYF,TGCAGCGTTGATAAGGGACTAGCGGGCTACGAGCAGTACTTC
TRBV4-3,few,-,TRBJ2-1,CASSQDGGGTMYNEQFF,TGCGCCAGCAGCCAAGATGGGGGGGGCACGATGTACAATGAGCAGTTCTTC
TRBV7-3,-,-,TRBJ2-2,CASSPQGPTNTGELFF,TGTGCCAGCAGCCCCCAGGGGCCTACGAACACCGGGGAGCTGTTTTTT
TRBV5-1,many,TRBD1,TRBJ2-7,CASSLAGQGADEQYF,TGCGCCAGCAGCTTGGCAGGACAGGGGGCTGACGAGCAGTACTTC
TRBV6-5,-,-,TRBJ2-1,CASSYKGGVGNEQFF,TGTGCCAGCAGTTACAAAGGGGGAGTGGGCAATGAGCAGTTCTTC
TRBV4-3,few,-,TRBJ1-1,CASSQESVLRSRGTEAFF,TGCGCCAGCAGCCAAGAATCAGTCCTCAGGTCGCGGGGCACTGAAGCTTTCTTT
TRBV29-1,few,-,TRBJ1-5,CSALGGSSNQPQHF,TGCAGCGCCCTTGGGGGGTCTAGCAATCAGCCCCAGCATTTT
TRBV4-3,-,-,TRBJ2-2,CASSQDVHLSGTGELFF,TGCGCCAGCAGCCAAGATGTTCACCTCTCAGGGACCGGGGAGCTGTTTTTT
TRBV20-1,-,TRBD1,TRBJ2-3,CSATTQGFDTQYF,TGCAGTGCTACAACACAGGGGTTCGATACGCAGTATTTT
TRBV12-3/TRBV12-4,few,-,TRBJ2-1,CASSFGPSVNYNEQFF,TGTGCCAGCAGTTTTGGACCTAGCGTGAACTACAATGAGCAGTTCTTC
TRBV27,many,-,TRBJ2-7,CASSVSRVFEQYF,TGTGCCAGCAGTGTCAGCAGGGTTTTCGAGCAGTACTTC
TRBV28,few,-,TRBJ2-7,CASSAGQTYEQYF,TGTGCCAGCAGCGCGGGACAGACCTACGAGCAGTACTTC
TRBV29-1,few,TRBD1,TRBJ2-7,CSGGQGIYEQYF,TGCAGCGGGGGACAGGGAATTTACGAGCAGTACTTC
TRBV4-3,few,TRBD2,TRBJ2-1,CASSQVLAGIWGSYNEQFF,TGCGCCAGCAGCCAAGTTTTAGCGGGAATATGGGGCTCCTACAATGAGCAGTTCTTC
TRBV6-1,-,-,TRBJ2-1,CASSPSSRAGRGYNEQFF,TGTGCCAGCAGCCCCTCTAGCAGGGCGGGAAGAGGCTACAATGAGCAGTTCTTC
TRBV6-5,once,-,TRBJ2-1,CASREGPVQFF,TGTGCCAGCAGGGAGGGGCCTGTGCAGTTCTTC
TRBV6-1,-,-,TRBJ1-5,CASTQWGGNQPQHF,TGTGCCAGCACCCAATGGGGGGGCAATCAGCCCCAGCATTTT
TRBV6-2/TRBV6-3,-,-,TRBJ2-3,CASSLSRLKDTQYF,TGTGCCAGCAGCCTTTCAAGACTAAAGGACACGCAGTATTTT
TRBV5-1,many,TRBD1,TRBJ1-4,CASSLRDRGKLFF,TGCGCCAGCAGCCTCCGGGACAGAGGAAAACTGTTTTTT
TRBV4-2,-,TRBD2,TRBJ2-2,CASSLQRENAGELFF,TGTGCCAGCAGCTTGCAGCGGGAGAATGCCGGGGAGCTGTTTTTT
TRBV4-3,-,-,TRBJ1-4,CASSQDWADKEKLFF,TGCGCCAGCAGCCAAGATTGGGCAGACAAAGAAAAACTGTTTTTT
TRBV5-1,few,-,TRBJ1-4,CASSLEQATNEKLFF,TGCGCCAGCAGCTTGGAACAGGCAACTAATGAAAAACTGTTTTTT
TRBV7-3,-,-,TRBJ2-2,CASSLTGGGTGELFF,TGTGCCAGCAGCTTAACAGGGGGTGGGACCGGGGAGCTGTTTTTT